The rows below give T cell receptor beta chains drawn from one sample of a study of blood T cells in healthy people across ages. Each CDR3 protein gets one entry after TCRdb re-called the 5' RACE reads with MiXCR. This sample has more than 800,000 distinct CDR3 sequences, with less than 35% found just once. The sequenced sample was blood. The receptor set was obtained from a woman older than 75 in good health. Each CDR3 is given with its conserved first and last residue. Fields, in order: V gene, CDR3 length, D gene, J gene, clone size, CDR3 DNA, CDR3 protein. D genes are given only for firm matches. Only some rows state a clone size, as once, few, many or a class for expanded clones.

v_call: TRBV7-9; cdr3_length: 15; d_call: TRBD2; j_call: TRBJ2-1; clone_size: many; cdr3_nt: TGTGCCAGCAGCATACTAGCGGGGGGCGAGAATGAGCAGTTCTTC; cdr3_aa: CASSILAGGENEQFF
v_call: TRBV4-2; cdr3_length: 15; d_call: TRBD1; j_call: TRBJ1-4; clone_size: NA; cdr3_nt: TGTGCCAGCAGCCAAGGGCAGGGGGCTAATGAAAAACTGTTTTTT; cdr3_aa: CASSQGQGANEKLFF
v_call: TRBV14; cdr3_length: 14; d_call: NA; j_call: TRBJ1-2; clone_size: few; cdr3_nt: TGTGCCAGCAGCCAAGATCTACGGTTCTATGGCTACACCTTC; cdr3_aa: CASSQDLRFYGYTF
v_call: TRBV12-3/TRBV12-4; cdr3_length: 14; d_call: NA; j_call: TRBJ2-3; clone_size: NA; cdr3_nt: TGTGCCAGCGGACCTGGCTTCGCCACAGATACGCAGTATTTT; cdr3_aa: CASGPGFATDTQYF
v_call: TRBV5-1; cdr3_length: 17; d_call: TRBD2; j_call: TRBJ2-1; clone_size: many; cdr3_nt: TGCGCCAGCAGCTCGCCACTAGCGGGGGACTACCGGAATGAGCAGTTCTTC; cdr3_aa: CASSSPLAGDYRNEQFF
v_call: TRBV11-2; cdr3_length: 16; d_call: TRBD2; j_call: TRBJ2-2; clone_size: NA; cdr3_nt: TGTGCCAGCAGCTTAGAGCGGGGGGGTCTAACCGGGGAGCTGTTTTTT; cdr3_aa: CASSLERGGLTGELFF
v_call: TRBV20-1; cdr3_length: 15; d_call: TRBD2; j_call: TRBJ2-3; clone_size: NA; cdr3_nt: TGCAGTGCTAGAGGGGCTAGCGGGAGCGCAGATACGCAGTATTTT; cdr3_aa: CSARGASGSADTQYF
v_call: TRBV2; cdr3_length: 15; d_call: TRBD2; j_call: TRBJ2-5; clone_size: NA; cdr3_nt: TGTGCCAGCAGTGCGGCTAGCGGACCCCAAGAGACCCAGTACTTC; cdr3_aa: CASSAASGPQETQYF
v_call: TRBV29-1; cdr3_length: 15; d_call: TRBD1; j_call: TRBJ2-3; clone_size: NA; cdr3_nt: TGCAGCGTTGGGGGGACAGGGGGCCCCACAGATACGCAGTATTTT; cdr3_aa: CSVGGTGGPTDTQYF
v_call: TRBV7-2; cdr3_length: 16; d_call: TRBD1; j_call: TRBJ1-4; clone_size: many; cdr3_nt: TGTGCCAGCAGCTTAGGGACAGGCGGGCTCAGTGAAAAACTGTTTTTT; cdr3_aa: CASSLGTGGLSEKLFF
v_call: TRBV28; cdr3_length: 14; d_call: NA; j_call: TRBJ1-2; clone_size: NA; cdr3_nt: TGTGCCAGCAGGTTTGTCAGCCAGAACTATGGCTACACCTTC; cdr3_aa: CASRFVSQNYGYTF
v_call: TRBV9; cdr3_length: 16; d_call: TRBD1; j_call: TRBJ2-5; clone_size: many; cdr3_nt: TGTGCCAGCAGCGTAGCCGGGACAGGGGGCGGGGAGACCCAGTACTTC; cdr3_aa: CASSVAGTGGGETQYF
v_call: TRBV3-1; cdr3_length: 13; d_call: TRBD1; j_call: TRBJ2-1; clone_size: many; cdr3_nt: TGTGCCAGCAGGGGGACAGGGATTAATGAGCAGTTCTTC; cdr3_aa: CASRGTGINEQFF
v_call: TRBV20-1; cdr3_length: 13; d_call: NA; j_call: TRBJ1-2; clone_size: NA; cdr3_nt: TGCAGTGCTAGAGATCCGGGGGTGCTGGGCTACACCTTC; cdr3_aa: CSARDPGVLGYTF
v_call: TRBV7-2; cdr3_length: 15; d_call: NA; j_call: TRBJ2-7; clone_size: few; cdr3_nt: TGTGCCAGCAGCCCTAAAACGGGCTCCTACAATGAGCAGTACTTC; cdr3_aa: CASSPKTGSYNEQYF
v_call: TRBV7-9; cdr3_length: 12; d_call: NA; j_call: TRBJ2-5; clone_size: many; cdr3_nt: TGTGCCAGCAGCCGACTCGGGGAGACCCAGTACTTC; cdr3_aa: CASSRLGETQYF
v_call: TRBV2; cdr3_length: 15; d_call: TRBD1; j_call: TRBJ1-5; clone_size: few; cdr3_nt: TGTGCCAGCAGCGCGCGACAGGGTGCAAATCAGCCCCAGCATTTT; cdr3_aa: CASSARQGANQPQHF
v_call: TRBV5-5; cdr3_length: 14; d_call: NA; j_call: TRBJ1-2; clone_size: NA; cdr3_nt: TGTGCCAGCAGCTTGGTTGGGGTGCCCTATGGCTACACCTTC; cdr3_aa: CASSLVGVPYGYTF
v_call: TRBV7-2; cdr3_length: 16; d_call: NA; j_call: TRBJ2-2; clone_size: many; cdr3_nt: TGTGCCAGCAGCTTAAGGCCGAACATGGTATCCGGGGAGCTGTTTTTT; cdr3_aa: CASSLRPNMVSGELFF
v_call: TRBV7-2; cdr3_length: 17; d_call: NA; j_call: TRBJ2-1; clone_size: many; cdr3_nt: TGTGCCAGCAGCTCAAAGGCGGGTGCAGGGGCCTACAATGAGCAGTTCTTC; cdr3_aa: CASSSKAGAGAYNEQFF
v_call: TRBV20-1; cdr3_length: 14; d_call: TRBD2; j_call: TRBJ2-7; clone_size: NA; cdr3_nt: TGCAGTGCTAGGGGAGGGCTCCGATCCTACGAGCAGTACTTC; cdr3_aa: CSARGGLRSYEQYF
v_call: TRBV9; cdr3_length: 18; d_call: NA; j_call: TRBJ2-6; clone_size: many; cdr3_nt: TGTGCCAGCAGCTCTTTCGGAGGGAAAGGTGCTGGGGCCAACGTCCTGACTTTC; cdr3_aa: CASSSFGGKGAGANVLTF
v_call: TRBV6-6; cdr3_length: 16; d_call: TRBD2; j_call: TRBJ2-1; clone_size: many; cdr3_nt: TGTGCCAGCACCGGGACTAGCGGGGGGACCTGGGATGAGCAGTTCTTC; cdr3_aa: CASTGTSGGTWDEQFF